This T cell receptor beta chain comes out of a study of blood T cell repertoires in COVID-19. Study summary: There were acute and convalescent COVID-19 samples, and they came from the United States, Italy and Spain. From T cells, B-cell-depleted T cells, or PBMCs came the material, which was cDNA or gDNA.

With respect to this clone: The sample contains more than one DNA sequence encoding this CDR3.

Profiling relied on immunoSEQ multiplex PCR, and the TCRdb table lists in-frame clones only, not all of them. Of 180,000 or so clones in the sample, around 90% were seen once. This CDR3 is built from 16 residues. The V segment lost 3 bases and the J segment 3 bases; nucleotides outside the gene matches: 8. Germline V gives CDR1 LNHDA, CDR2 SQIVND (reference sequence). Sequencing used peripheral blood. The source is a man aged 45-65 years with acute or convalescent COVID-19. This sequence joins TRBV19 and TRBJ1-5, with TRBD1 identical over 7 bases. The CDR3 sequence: CASSMKTGLINQPQHF. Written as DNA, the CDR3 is TGTGCCAGTAGTATGAAGACAGGGTTAATCAATCAGCCCCAGCATTTT.